This T cell receptor (beta chain) comes out of a study of blood T cells in healthy people across ages. General study results and limits: There was a strong correlation between TCR beta diversity and naive T cell percentage.

Comments on this clonotype: Its antigen is not identified.

A second 7 to 11 cycle PCR used barcoded and J-beta primers. TCRdb analysed the 5' RACE reads with MiXCR anew, one entry per CDR3 protein. In the table there are around 2 million distinct CDR3 sequences, 39% of which are singletons. Germline V lookup: CDR1 SGHRS, CDR2 YFSETQ. This CDR3 has 13 amino acids. The chain uses TRBV5-1 and TRBJ2-5; the D call may be TRBD1 or TRBD2 (5 bases each). The J call may be wrong; the DNA end is better matched by TRBJ2-7. Sequencing used blood. The origin of this receptor is a human donor in good health. The DNA for the CDR3 is TGCGCCAGCAGCTGGGACCCAAAATACGAGCAGTACTTC. It encodes CASSWDPKYEQYF.